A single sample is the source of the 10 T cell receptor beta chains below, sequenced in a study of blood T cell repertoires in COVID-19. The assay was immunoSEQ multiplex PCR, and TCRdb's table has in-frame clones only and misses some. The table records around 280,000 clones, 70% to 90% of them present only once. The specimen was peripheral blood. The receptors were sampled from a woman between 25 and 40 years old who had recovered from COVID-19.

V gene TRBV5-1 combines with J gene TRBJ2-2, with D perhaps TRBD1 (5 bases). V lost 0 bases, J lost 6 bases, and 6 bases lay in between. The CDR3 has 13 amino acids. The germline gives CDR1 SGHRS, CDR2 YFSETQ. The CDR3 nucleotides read TGCGCCAGCAGCTTGGGGGGCGCCGGGGAGCTGTTTTTT. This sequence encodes CASSLGGAGELFF.

The CDR3 loop is CASSLGQGSDSPLHF. The CDR3 DNA is TGTGCCAGCAGCTTAGGACAGGGGAGTGATTCACCCCTCCACTTT. The rearrangement links TRBV11-3 to TRBJ1-6, with 8 bases fitting TRBD1. The CDR3 runs to 15 residues. Trimming at V came to 1 base and at J to 8 bases, leaving 4 bases not matched to a gene. Germline V gene lookup returns CDR1 SGHNT and CDR2 YENEEA.

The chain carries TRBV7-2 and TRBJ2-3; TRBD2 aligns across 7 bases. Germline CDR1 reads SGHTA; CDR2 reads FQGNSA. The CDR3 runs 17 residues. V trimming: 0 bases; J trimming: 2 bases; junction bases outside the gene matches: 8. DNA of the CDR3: TGTGCCAGCAGCTTAGCGCTCACGGGAGGTACCACAGATACGCAGTATTTT. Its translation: CASSLALTGGTTDTQYF.

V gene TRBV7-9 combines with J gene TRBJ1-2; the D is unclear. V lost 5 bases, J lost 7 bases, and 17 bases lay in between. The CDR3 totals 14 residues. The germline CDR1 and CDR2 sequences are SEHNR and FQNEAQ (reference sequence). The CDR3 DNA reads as TGTGCCAGCAGCGCCAGTGGCGGAAACGGTGGCTACACCTTC. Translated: CASSASGGNGGYTF.

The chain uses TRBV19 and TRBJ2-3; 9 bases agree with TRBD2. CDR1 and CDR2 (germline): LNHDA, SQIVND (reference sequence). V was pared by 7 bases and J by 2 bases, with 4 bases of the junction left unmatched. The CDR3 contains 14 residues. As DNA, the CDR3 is TGTGCCAGTAAAGCGGGAGGCTCCACAGATACGCAGTATTTT. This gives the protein CASKAGGSTDTQYF.

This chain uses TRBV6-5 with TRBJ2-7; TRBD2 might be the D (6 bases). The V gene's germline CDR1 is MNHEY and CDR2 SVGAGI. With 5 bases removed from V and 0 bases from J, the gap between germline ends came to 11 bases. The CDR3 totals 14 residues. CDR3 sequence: CASSSGQGSYEQYF. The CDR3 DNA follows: TGTGCCAGCAGTAGCGGGCAGGGCTCCTACGAGCAGTACTTC.

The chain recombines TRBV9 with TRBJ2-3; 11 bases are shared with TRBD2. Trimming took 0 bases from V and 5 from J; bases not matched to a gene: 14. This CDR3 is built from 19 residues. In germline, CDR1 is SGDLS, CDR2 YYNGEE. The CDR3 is CASSVEGLAASRAVDTQYF. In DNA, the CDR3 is TGTGCCAGCAGCGTAGAGGGACTAGCGGCTTCGAGGGCTGTAGATACGCAGTATTTT.

CDR3 nucleotide sequence: TGTGCCACCCGAACGGGGGGCGGAAATTCACCCCTCCACTTT. Translating it yields CATRTGGGNSPLHF. This chain joins TRBV6-5 and TRBJ1-6, with a weak D call TRBD1 (6 bases). The CDR3 length is 14 residues. Germline V gene lookup returns CDR1 MNHEY and CDR2 SVGAGI. Trimming pared 10 bases from V and 7 bases from J, leaving 17 bases between.

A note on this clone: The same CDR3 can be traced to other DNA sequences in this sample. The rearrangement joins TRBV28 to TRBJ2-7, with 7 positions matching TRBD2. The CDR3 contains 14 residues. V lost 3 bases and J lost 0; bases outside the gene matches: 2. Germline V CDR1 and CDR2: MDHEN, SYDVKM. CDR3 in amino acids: CASSLAGDSYEQYF. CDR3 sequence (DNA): TGTGCCAGCAGTTTGGCGGGGGACTCCTACGAGCAGTACTTC.

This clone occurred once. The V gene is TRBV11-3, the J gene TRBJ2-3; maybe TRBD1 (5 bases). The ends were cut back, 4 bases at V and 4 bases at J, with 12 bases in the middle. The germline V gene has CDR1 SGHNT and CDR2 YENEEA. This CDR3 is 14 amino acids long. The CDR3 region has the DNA TGTGCCAGCAGCTCGAGTCAGGGCGCAGATACGCAGTATTTT. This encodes CASSSSQGADTQYF. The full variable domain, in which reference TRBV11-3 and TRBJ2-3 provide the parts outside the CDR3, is EAGVVQSPRYKIIEKKQPVAFWCNPISGHNTLYWYLQNLGQGPELLIRYENEEAVDDSQLPKDRFSAERLKGVDSTLKIQPAELGDSAVYLCASSSSQGADTQYFGPGTRLTVL.